This T cell receptor (beta chain) is from a study of blood T cell repertoires in COVID-19. The assay was immunoSEQ multiplex PCR, and TCRdb's table has in-frame clones only and misses some. The sample contains under 400,000 clones, more than 70% of which appear only once. The CDR3 covers 14 residues. V lost 1 base, J lost 10 bases, and 14 bases lay in between. Germline lookup yields CDR1 LGHNA and CDR2 YSLEER. The chain has TRBV4-3 and TRBJ2-1; D possibly corresponds to TRBD2 (6 bases). Sequencing was done on a sample of peripheral blood. The source of this sequence is a woman younger than 45 with COVID-19, enrolled during active disease. CDR3: CASSQGIAGMEQFF. CDR3 DNA: TGCGCCAGCAGCCAAGGAATTGCGGGGATGGAGCAGTTCTTC.